The source of this TCR beta chain is a study of early T cells in non-severe SARS-CoV-2 infection (dated by TCRdb to the early 2020s). For context, the study as a whole: Bulk RNA from unsorted whole blood was used for TCR sequencing, so alpha and beta chains could not be paired. Results and caveats for the whole study, not just this receptor: VDJdb matching was skewed toward anti-spike CD8 responses and likely underestimated virus-specific expansions, missing private and CD4 specificities.

A case-control design nested within a healthcare worker cohort in London, UK, was used, with weekly nasopharyngeal swab PCR tests and blood sampling performed. Healthcare workers were recruited during the week of the UK lockdown, between 23 and 31 March 2020, and followed weekly for up to roughly 15 weeks. This clonotype showed up many times. Its binding antigen is unknown. Base quality data are lacking; no much larger clone is found one base away. The library relied on 5' RACE. Reads for this sample came from a NextSeq 500. Unique molecular identifiers were attached to individual cDNA molecules in the TCR library protocol so that sequencing error and PCR bias could be corrected. TCR alpha and beta chains were both sequenced, and the abundances of alpha and beta sequences in each sample were closely correlated with each other. In the original analysis: Decombinator V4 was used to annotate the V gene, J gene and CDR3 of the TCR sequences. TCRs were defined as expanded if a significant change between any two time points was detected under a Poisson model with p below 0.0001. TCR abundances were normalised to the total number of TCRs sequenced in each sample and reported as counts per million. MAIT TCRs were defined by TRAV1-2 paired with TRAJ12, TRAJ20 or TRAJ33, and iNKT TCRs by TRAV10 paired with TRAJ18. A search of VDJdb, accessed on 1 November 2021, was run for TCRs annotated to CMV, EBV and SARS-CoV-2, with TCRs annotated for multiple antigens excluded. TCRdb reworked the public reads: Q25 trimming with fastp, MiXCR clone assembly, productive beta chains retained. For every CDR3 protein sequence, its rows merge into one entry that carries the most common genes and DNA. TCRdb's processing, not the study's, gives the V and J calls here. In all, the sample holds approximately 56,000 distinct CDR3 sequences, and 7% to 10% of those were seen once. The leading ten clones occupy 4% to 5% of the sample.

V is shortened by 7 bases, J by 4 bases, and the region joining them spans 19 bases. CDR1 is given as SQVTM and CDR2 as ANQGSEA, both from the germline V gene. Its CDR3 holds 15 amino acids, cysteine through phenylalanine. The CDR3 DNA has 45 bases and is translated from base 1. This TCR derives from an adult who was a healthcare worker with PCR-confirmed SARS-CoV-2 infection or an uninfected control (not recorded which). The chain employs TRBV29-1 and TRBJ2-2; TRBD1 could be the D gene, as 5 bases match. Sequenced: whole blood. The bases read TGCAGCGCCCAAGGGGCCAGGGAATCCACCGGGGAGCTGTTTTTT. Protein translation: CSAQGARESTGELFF.